A selection of T cell receptor beta chains follows, all from one sample in a study of blood T cells in healthy people across ages. TCRdb reprocessed the 5' RACE reads with MiXCR, giving one entry per CDR3 protein. Altogether 600,000 to 800,000 distinct CDR3 sequences are present, roughly half being singletons, with the ten largest covering approximately 13%. What was sequenced was blood. The source of these receptors is a woman aged 80 or over in good health. CDR3s include the opening cysteine and the closing phenylalanine or tryptophan. The D gene is left open where the match is weak. Some rows have no size entry. The others give once, few or many, or a class for an expanded clone.

>-|TRBJ2-7|TRBV20-1|TRBD1
CSARESRTGFWNEQYF
TGCAGTGCTAGAGAATCACGGACAGGTTTTTGGAACGAGCAGTACTTC
>-|TRBJ1-5|TRBV20-1|-
CSARDARMRQPQHF
TGCAGTGCTAGAGATGCAAGGATGCGCCAGCCCCAGCATTTT
>few|TRBJ2-3|TRBV5-1|-
CASSLTYRTDTQYF
TGCGCCAGCAGCTTGACCTATAGGACAGATACGCAGTATTTT
>-|TRBJ2-7|TRBV20-1|-
CSARDFRMQYF
TGCAGTGCTAGAGATTTCCGTATGCAGTACTTC
>many|TRBJ1-2|TRBV11-2|TRBD1
CASSQDRGPLYGYTF
TGTGCCAGCAGCCAAGACAGGGGGCCTCTCTATGGCTACACCTTC
>many|TRBJ2-3|TRBV27|-
CASSWRGLTDTQYF
TGTGCCAGCAGTTGGCGGGGCCTCACAGATACGCAGTATTTT
>-|TRBJ1-2|TRBV20-1|-
CSAPPMGKGGDYGYTF
TGCAGTGCACCCCCGATGGGAAAGGGCGGTGACTATGGCTACACCTTC
>many|TRBJ2-1|TRBV3-1|-
CASSQVDEQFF
TGTGCCAGCAGCCAAGTAGATGAGCAGTTCTTC
>many|TRBJ2-7|TRBV2|-
CASTGTLSYEQYF
TGTGCCAGCACCGGGACCTTATCCTACGAGCAGTACTTC
>-|TRBJ1-3|TRBV5-1|TRBD1
CASSSTGGNGNTIYF
TGCGCCAGCAGCTCGACAGGGGGCAATGGAAACACCATATATTTT
>many|TRBJ2-3|TRBV2|-
CASRAQETDTQYF
TGTGCCAGCAGGGCACAGGAAACAGATACGCAGTATTTT
>-|TRBJ2-5|TRBV7-9|-
CASSLPTGSQETQYF
TGTGCCAGCAGCTTACCTACAGGGTCCCAAGAGACCCAGTACTTC
>many|TRBJ2-1|TRBV7-2|-
CASSLEGGNEQFF
TGTGCCAGCAGCTTGGAGGGGGGCAATGAGCAGTTCTTC
>-|TRBJ2-3|TRBV27|-
CASSSRPDTQYF
TGTGCCAGCAGTTCCCGACCGGATACGCAGTATTTT
>once|TRBJ2-1|TRBV6-6|TRBD2
CASSSPTSGRAKNEQFF
TGTGCCAGCAGTTCCCCGACTAGCGGGAGGGCTAAGAATGAGCAGTTCTTC
>-|TRBJ2-5|TRBV10-2|TRBD2
CASSGSKRGPQETQYF
TGCGCCAGCAGTGGGTCCAAGCGGGGGCCTCAAGAGACCCAGTACTTC
>many|TRBJ2-6|TRBV29-1|-
CSVCLRPTGTYSGANVLTF
TGCAGCGTGTGCCTCCGTCCGACAGGGACTTACTCTGGGGCCAACGTCCTGACTTTC
>few|TRBJ1-4|TRBV6-1|-
CASSETTKREKLFF
TGTGCCAGCAGTGAAACGACAAAGAGGGAAAAACTGTTTTTT
>many|TRBJ2-1|TRBV9|TRBD2
CASSVGSGSYNEQFF
TGTGCCAGCAGCGTAGGTAGCGGGAGTTACAATGAGCAGTTCTTC
>-|TRBJ2-1|TRBV3-1|TRBD2
CASSGRGLAGGGYNEQFF
TGTGCCAGCAGTGGAAGGGGACTAGCGGGAGGAGGGTACAATGAGCAGTTCTTC
>-|TRBJ2-2|TRBV5-1|-
CASSPSRGTGELFF
TGCGCCAGCAGCCCCAGCAGGGGCACCGGGGAGCTGTTTTTT
>few|TRBJ1-1|TRBV10-3|TRBD1
CAISGRDRGTEAFF
TGTGCCATCAGTGGCCGGGACAGGGGCACTGAAGCTTTCTTT
>-|TRBJ2-7|TRBV11-2|TRBD2
CASSLVTSGRLYEQYF
TGTGCCAGCAGCTTAGTTACTAGCGGGAGGCTCTACGAGCAGTACTTC
>many|TRBJ2-5|TRBV20-1|TRBD2
CSAPRAGEETQYF
TGCAGTGCCCCGAGGGCGGGAGAAGAGACCCAGTACTTC
>-|TRBJ2-7|TRBV12-3/TRBV12-4|-
CASSPLGSTYEQYF
TGTGCCAGCAGCCCCCTAGGAAGTACCTACGAGCAGTACTTC
>few|TRBJ2-7|TRBV18|-
CASSPKEDPREQYF
TGTGCCAGCTCACCAAAGGAGGACCCTCGCGAGCAGTACTTC
>-|TRBJ1-1|TRBV6-1|TRBD1
CASQMTGLTEAFF
TGTGCCAGTCAGATGACAGGGTTGACTGAAGCTTTCTTT
>-|TRBJ2-3|TRBV29-1|-
CSVGALGVAGMDTQYF
TGCAGCGTTGGGGCCCTAGGGGTGGCGGGGATGGATACGCAGTATTTT
>-|TRBJ2-2|TRBV29-1|-
CSSIRGGGELFF
TGCAGCTCTATACGGGGCGGGGGGGAGCTGTTTTTT
>-|TRBJ1-2|TRBV5-6|-
CASSLAIENYGYTF
TGTGCCAGCAGCTTGGCGATAGAAAACTATGGCTACACCTTC
>-|TRBJ2-3|TRBV12-3/TRBV12-4|TRBD2
CASSYPGLAAITDTQYF
TGTGCCAGCAGTTATCCGGGACTAGCGGCAATCACAGATACGCAGTATTTT
>-|TRBJ2-7|TRBV3-1|-
CASSQDLWTGSSYEQYF
TGTGCCAGCAGCCAAGATCTCTGGACGGGGAGCTCCTACGAGCAGTACTTC
>-|TRBJ1-2|TRBV7-2|-
CASSPRVQATYGYTF
TGTGCCAGCAGCCCCCGAGTGCAGGCGACCTATGGCTACACCTTC
>many|TRBJ2-5|TRBV4-1|TRBD2
CASSQDVLARGTQYF
TGCGCCAGCAGCCAAGACGTACTAGCGAGGGGGACCCAGTACTTC
>many|TRBJ2-1|TRBV5-4|-
CASSLEAEIRAYGQFF
TGTGCCAGCAGCTTGGAGGCTGAAATTCGGGCATATGGGCAGTTCTTC
>-|TRBJ2-5|TRBV10-3|-
CAISGPGPINEQYF
TGTGCCATCAGTGGTCCGGGCCCCATCAATGAGCAGTACTTC
>once|TRBJ2-5|TRBV29-1|TRBD2
CSATGTSGSLMYF
TGCAGCGCAACCGGGACTAGCGGGAGTCTGATGTACTTC
>-|TRBJ2-7|TRBV18|-
CASSPRDRSYEQYF
TGTGCCAGCTCACCCCGGGACCGATCCTACGAGCAGTACTTC
>-|TRBJ2-1|TRBV28|TRBD2
CACAGANNEQFF
TGTGCCTGTGCGGGAGCCAACAATGAGCAGTTCTTC
>few|TRBJ2-7|TRBV6-1|TRBD1
CASSAGTGGDEQYF
TGTGCCAGCAGTGCCGGGACAGGGGGAGACGAGCAGTACTTC
>-|TRBJ2-4|TRBV29-1|-
CSVVRGGKNIQYF
TGCAGCGTTGTCAGGGGAGGCAAAAACATTCAGTACTTC
>many|TRBJ2-5|TRBV10-3|-
CAIQGSGETQYF
TGTGCCATCCAGGGCTCCGGTGAGACCCAGTACTTC
>-|TRBJ1-6|TRBV5-1|TRBD1
CASSPTGTGVNSPLHF
TGCGCCAGCAGCCCGACCGGGACAGGAGTTAATTCACCCCTCCACTTT
>-|TRBJ2-5|TRBV28|TRBD1
CASSFGQANTQGTQYF
TGTGCCAGCAGTTTTGGACAGGCTAACACTCAAGGGACCCAGTACTTC
>-|TRBJ2-7|TRBV20-1|-
CSAAGVAVYEQYF
TGCAGTGCCGCAGGGGTTGCGGTCTACGAGCAGTACTTC
>many|TRBJ2-1|TRBV6-6|TRBD2
CASSRGLAGGIYNEQFF
TGTGCCAGCAGCCGTGGACTAGCGGGGGGTATATACAATGAGCAGTTCTTC
>many|TRBJ2-1|TRBV12-5|-
CASARGLIDEQFF
TGTGCTAGTGCGAGGGGACTGATCGATGAGCAGTTCTTC
>few|TRBJ2-2|TRBV29-1|-
CSVEHPNHRQGNTGELFF
TGCAGCGTTGAGCATCCCAACCATAGGCAGGGAAACACCGGGGAGCTGTTTTTT